The rows below give T cell receptor beta chains drawn from one sample of a study of cytomegalovirus exposure and HLA in healthy donors. Some clones are missing from TCRdb's copy, which holds only in-frame ones; the method was immunoSEQ multiplex PCR. The table lists more than 85,000 clones, around 75% of them singletons, with 2.1% in the top ten. The material sequenced was PBMCs. Every receptor here comes from a man between 25 and 39 years old in good health and CMV-seronegative. CDR3s include the opening cysteine and the closing phenylalanine or tryptophan. Each record gives: D gene, J gene, clone size, V gene, CDR3 protein, CDR3 DNA. D genes are given only for firm matches. Size values are once, few and many counts, or a class for expanded clones, and some rows have none.

D: NA; J: TRBJ2-5; size: NA; V: TRBV13; CDR3: CASSFQQGWAETQYF; DNA: TGTGCCAGCAGCTTCCAACAGGGTTGGGCAGAGACCCAGTACTTC
D: NA; J: TRBJ1-2; size: NA; V: TRBV5-6; CDR3: CASSLVGGSGYTF; DNA: TGTGCCAGCAGCTTGGTGGGGGGAAGTGGCTACACCTTC
D: NA; J: TRBJ2-3; size: NA; V: TRBV5-4; CDR3: CASSLKDYRTDTQYF; DNA: TGTGCCAGCAGCTTAAAGGACTATAGGACAGATACGCAGTATTTT
D: NA; J: TRBJ2-3; size: NA; V: TRBV29-1; CDR3: CSVAGEYGDTQYF; DNA: TGCAGCGTTGCGGGAGAATACGGCGATACGCAGTATTTT
D: TRBD2; J: TRBJ2-1; size: NA; V: TRBV28; CDR3: CAMGGYNEQFF; DNA: TGTGCCATGGGGGGGTACAATGAGCAGTTCTTC
D: NA; J: TRBJ1-5; size: NA; V: TRBV6-1; CDR3: CASSAPPTGTLVQPQHF; DNA: TGTGCCAGCAGTGCGCCTCCGACCGGGACACTGGTTCAGCCCCAGCATTTT
D: TRBD1; J: TRBJ2-7; size: few; V: TRBV5-1; CDR3: CASSLAPTGGSSYEQYF; DNA: TGCGCCAGCAGCTTGGCCCCCACAGGGGGTAGCTCCTACGAGCAGTACTTC
D: NA; J: TRBJ1-5; size: NA; V: TRBV6-1; CDR3: CASSVGSQPQHF; DNA: TGTGCCAGCAGTGTCGGTAGCCAGCCCCAGCATTTT
D: NA; J: TRBJ1-4; size: NA; V: TRBV29-1; CDR3: CSGGRGTNEKLFF; DNA: TGCAGCGGGGGTAGGGGGACTAATGAAAAACTGTTTTTT
D: TRBD2; J: TRBJ2-2; size: NA; V: TRBV27; CDR3: CASSATSGGPPITGELFF; DNA: TGTGCCAGCAGTGCTACTAGCGGGGGGCCCCCGATCACCGGGGAGCTGTTTTTT
D: TRBD1; J: TRBJ1-2; size: few; V: TRBV6-5; CDR3: CASRGLGQGAGYTF; DNA: TGTGCCAGCAGGGGATTGGGACAGGGGGCTGGCTACACCTTC
D: NA; J: TRBJ1-1; size: NA; V: TRBV19; CDR3: CASSMVRNTEAFF; DNA: TGTGCCAGTAGTATGGTTAGGAACACTGAAGCTTTCTTT
D: TRBD1; J: TRBJ1-5; size: NA; V: TRBV7-8; CDR3: CASSLESTGQGSNQPQHF; DNA: TGTGCCAGCAGCTTAGAATCCACGGGACAGGGAAGCAATCAGCCCCAGCATTTT
D: NA; J: TRBJ1-6; size: NA; V: TRBV28; CDR3: CASSPRTEDPYNSPLHF; DNA: TGTGCCAGCAGTCCCCGGACAGAGGACCCCTATAATTCACCCCTCCACTTT
D: TRBD1; J: TRBJ2-1; size: NA; V: TRBV19; CDR3: CASSTLGQGAPEQFF; DNA: TGTGCCAGTAGTACGCTAGGACAGGGGGCACCTGAGCAGTTCTTC
D: NA; J: TRBJ2-7; size: NA; V: TRBV7-9; CDR3: CASSITGRNEQYF; DNA: TGTGCCAGCAGCATTACAGGGAGAAACGAGCAGTACTTC
D: NA; J: TRBJ2-6; size: NA; V: TRBV19; CDR3: CASSIQYGGKVGGANVLTF; DNA: TGTGCCAGTAGTATCCAGTACGGGGGTAAGGTCGGAGGGGCCAACGTCCTGACTTTC
D: NA; J: TRBJ2-1; size: NA; V: TRBV7-2; CDR3: CASSSPRGLDNEQFF; DNA: TGTGCCAGCAGCTCCCCAAGGGGATTAGACAATGAGCAGTTCTTC
D: NA; J: TRBJ2-2; size: NA; V: TRBV6-4; CDR3: CASSEGAGAGELFF; DNA: TGTGCCAGCAGTGAAGGAGCAGGGGCTGGGGAGCTGTTTTTT
D: NA; J: TRBJ1-6; size: NA; V: TRBV5-1; CDR3: CASSLELASPLHF; DNA: TGCGCCAGCAGCTTGGAATTAGCTTCACCCCTCCACTTT
D: TRBD1; J: TRBJ1-2; size: NA; V: TRBV6-1; CDR3: CASITIGGGHGYTF; DNA: TGTGCCAGCATCACAATAGGAGGGGGCCATGGCTACACCTTC
D: TRBD1; J: TRBJ2-3; size: NA; V: TRBV9; CDR3: CASSVGGQTSTDTQYF; DNA: TGTGCCAGCAGCGTAGGGGGACAGACAAGCACAGATACGCAGTATTTT